The T cell receptor beta chain described here comes from a study of cytomegalovirus exposure and HLA in healthy donors. Study-level points and caveats: Cytomegalovirus association was assigned to 150 to 200 TCR beta chains. Looking again later, the authors saw that most CMV-associated TCR beta chains seemed HLA-restricted.

The germline CDR1 and CDR2 sequences are MNHNY and SVGAGI (reference sequence). Trimming pared 7 bases from V and 5 bases from J, leaving 14 bases between. The CDR3 is made up of 13 amino acids. Although they were nominally healthy when sampled, donors likely had unrecorded immune exposures. Both 60 Vbeta primers and 13 Jbeta primers went into the PCR. Data came from immunoSEQ multiplex PCR; TCRdb stores just in-frame clones and leaves some out. The data hold approximately 110,000 clones, with 70% observed a single time. For this clone: Its antigen is undetermined.

The chain employs TRBV6-6 and TRBJ1-1; D remains unclear. This clonotype was obtained from a man aged 40-50 years in good health and CMV-seropositive. Material: PBMCs. Here the CDR3 reads CASINPGVTEAFF. The CDR3 coding sequence is TGTGCCAGCATTAACCCCGGGGTAACTGAAGCTTTCTTT.